The present TCR beta chain was sequenced within a study of blood T cell repertoires in COVID-19 (dated by TCRdb to the early 2020s). For the study in its entirety: The collaborator samples originated in the United States, Italy and Spain and spanned the acute and convalescent phases of COVID-19. The prospective study material was composed of cDNA or gDNA derived from T cells, B-cell-depleted T cells, or PBMCs. Subjects who had been exposed to COVID-19, were actively infected with it, or had recovered from it provided the deeply sampled blood TCRbeta repertoires that made up the dataset. The repertoires were made available in a free public database intended to serve as a resource for research on the immune response to SARS-CoV-2. The samples were drawn from two sources: the first 160 participants of the ongoing ImmuneRACE study, and 950 to 1,500 subjects contributed by 6 global collaborators. The sample metadata nearly always contained a de-identified subject ID, COVID-19 status, age in years and sex. Where available, HLA class I and class II types were taken from metadata supplied by the sample provider and were not determined by assay-based typing.

Overall study outcomes, separate from this receptor: How much clinical and demographic metadata was included differed by source and by participant, and the metadata was provided uncurated.

The collaborating institutions used their own protocols to collect whole blood in K2EDTA tubes. For TCRbeta analysis, collaborators shipped samples in one of three forms: frozen whole blood, isolated PBMCs, or DNA extracted from either of those sample types. As to this clone: The antigen it binds to is not known. No base-level quality is on record; no much larger clone is a single base apart.

TCRbeta CDR3 regions were amplified from genomic DNA by means of the immunoSEQ Assay, a bias-controlled multiplex PCR. The published analysis was carried out like this. The number of nucleated cells in each sample was estimated from the amplification of reference gene primers within the assay. To quantify the absolute abundance of each unique TCRbeta CDR3 rearrangement, sequence reads were collapsed and filtered. For each sample, productive Simpson clonality was calculated as the square root of Simpson's diversity index across productive rearrangements. Entries here come from immuneACCESS through TCRdb and include only in-frame sequences with V and J called. Some clones fail to appear in such tables; in the studies checked, an unresolved V gene covers under half of the shortfall, and the cause of the remainder is unknown. The V and J calls and the clone size are those of that table, but D and trimming were determined from the DNA. The sample table records roughly 15,000 clones; around 89% of these occur just once. Approximately 3.1% of the sample belongs to the ten largest clones.

CDR1 is given as LGHDT and CDR2 as YNNKEL, both from the germline V gene (reference sequence). V is shortened by 4 bases, J by 8 bases, and the region joining them spans 18 bases. The CDR3 runs 14 residues from the cysteine to the phenylalanine. Only CDR3 DNA is held: 42 bases, read in frame from base 1. The sequence was obtained from a human donor in a cohort sampled during active COVID-19. Rearrangement joined TRBV3-1 (or the pseudogene TRBV3-2) to TRBJ2-7, with no confident D gene call. Material for sequencing was peripheral blood. The nucleotide sequence is TGTGCCAGCAGCCTAGTCGGTACAGCCGCCAAGCAGTACTTC. Translated, it gives CASSLVGTAAKQYF.